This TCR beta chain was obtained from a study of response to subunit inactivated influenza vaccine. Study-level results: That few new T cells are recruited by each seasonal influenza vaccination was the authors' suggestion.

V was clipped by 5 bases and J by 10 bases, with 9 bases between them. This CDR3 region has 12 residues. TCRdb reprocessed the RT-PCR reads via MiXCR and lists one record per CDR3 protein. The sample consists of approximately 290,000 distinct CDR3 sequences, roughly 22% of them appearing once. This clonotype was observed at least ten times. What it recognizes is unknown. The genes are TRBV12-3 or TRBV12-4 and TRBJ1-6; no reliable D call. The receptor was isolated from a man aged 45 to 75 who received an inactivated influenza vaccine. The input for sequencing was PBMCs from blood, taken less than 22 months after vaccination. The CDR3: CASSEHRSPLHF. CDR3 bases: TGTGCCAGCAGTGAACATCGGTCACCCCTCCACTTT.